The 14 T cell receptor beta chains given below trace back to one sample, sequenced in a study of CXCR3-negative and CXCR3-positive naive CD8 T cells. Via 5' RACE with UMI labels, TRB cDNA libraries were prepared. TCRdb reanalyzed the 5' RACE reads and collapses them to one entry per CDR3 protein, without DNA. The sample table sets out approximately 52,000 distinct CDR3 sequences. Material: memory CD8+ T cells from blood. Every receptor here comes from a human donor in good health. Some clones in this sample may be carry-over from other donors' samples.

The V gene is TRBV5-1, the J gene TRBJ2-2; TCRdb names TRBD1, which stays unverified in the absence of DNA. The CDR3 spans 13 residues. Germline CDR1 and CDR2: SGHRS and YFSETQ. The CDR3 sequence: CASVPTGHRELFF.

The V gene is TRBV29-1, the J gene TRBJ2-7. The germline CDR1 and CDR2 sequences are SQVTM and ANQGSEA. The CDR3 consists of 14 residues. Here the CDR3 reads CSVEVPGRDPEQYF.

This chain connects TRBV9 to TRBJ2-3; as DNA is missing, the TRBD1 call by TCRdb cannot be tested. Germline assignment: CDR1 SGDLS and CDR2 YYNGEE. The CDR3 consists of 14 residues. CDR3 in amino acids: CASQAGGGTDTQYF.

The chain is built from TRBV7-9 and TRBJ2-7; TCRdb calls TRBD1, which cannot be checked without DNA. The CDR3 consists of 12 residues. Germline V gives CDR1 SEHNR, CDR2 FQNEAQ (reference sequence). The CDR3: CASSPDAYEQYF.

This clonotype shows up as medium-sized by frequency. The rearrangement joins TRBV6-1 to TRBJ2-1; the TCRdb D gene call, TRBD1, has no DNA to confirm it. The CDR3 loop spans 15 amino acids. Germline V gene sequence: CDR1 MNHNS, CDR2 SASEGT. The CDR3 protein is CASSVETGGYNEQFF.

The J gene is TRBJ2-7, the V gene TRBV24-1. The CDR3 spans 13 residues. Germline CDR1 reads KGHDR; CDR2 reads SFDVKD. CDR3 loop: CATSDAGSYEQYF.

The rearrangement uses TRBV28 and TRBJ2-7; the D call of TRBD2 rests on TCRdb alone, since no DNA is present to check it. Per the germline V gene, CDR1 is MDHEN and CDR2 is SYDVKM. This CDR3 spans 15 amino acids. The CDR3 sequence is CASSHRTRGPYEQYF.

The V and J genes are TRBV20-1 and TRBJ1-2. CDR1 DFQATT and CDR2 SNEGSKA come from the germline V gene (reference sequence). The CDR3 is made up of 11 amino acids. The CDR3 sequence is CSAIGHYGYTF.

The CDR3 here is CSAGTGIFDGYTF. The chain employs TRBV29-1 and TRBJ1-2; TCRdb proposes TRBD1, but this gene call is untestable without DNA. Germline V gene data show CDR1 as SQVTM and CDR2 as ANQGSEA. The CDR3 extends over 13 amino acids.

This chain joins TRBV7-6 and TRBJ1-5. The CDR3 sequence is 13 residues long. Germline CDR1 SGHVS, CDR2 FNYEAQ. CDR3 loop: CASSLEQNQPQHF.

V gene TRBV7-8 combines with J gene TRBJ1-5. The CDR3 length is 14 residues. The germline V gene has CDR1 SGHVS and CDR2 FQNEAQ. CDR3: CASSLLWTNQPQHF.

V and J are TRBV6-2 or TRBV6-3 and TRBJ2-1; there is no DNA to check the TCRdb D call of TRBD2. This CDR3 spans 14 amino acids. In germline, CDR1 is MNHEY, CDR2 SVGEGT. This CDR3 reads CASQGLAEYNEQFF.

The chain carries TRBV28 and TRBJ1-1; the D call of TRBD1 rests on TCRdb alone, since no DNA is present to check it. Germline V gene lookup returns CDR1 MDHEN and CDR2 SYDVKM. The CDR3 length is 13 residues. Here the CDR3 reads CASSLTGFAEAFF.

The rearrangement uses TRBV10-3 and TRBJ2-7. In germline, CDR1 is ENHRY, CDR2 SYGVKD. The CDR3 consists of 11 residues. This chain's CDR3 is CAISDGYEQYF.